A selection of T cell receptor beta chains follows, all from one sample in a study of T cell changes during pregnancy in multiple sclerosis. Sequencing used immunoSEQ multiplex PCR; TCRdb keeps in-frame clones, though not all of them. This sample carries fewer than 85,000 clones, 80% to 95% of them seen once, and the ten largest clones take approximately 1.6%. This specimen was peripheral blood, taken in the first trimester of pregnancy. These receptor sequences come from a female donor in good health, enrolled as a control in a pregnancy study. CDR3s include the opening cysteine and the closing phenylalanine or tryptophan. The D gene is left open where the match is weak. The size of a clone is reported for some rows only, either as once, few or many, or as a class for expanded clones.

NA TRBJ2-3 TRBV6-5 NA CASSRWTGTDTQYF TGTGCCAGCAGTCGATGGACAGGCACAGATACGCAGTATTTT
NA TRBJ2-2 TRBV11-2 NA CASSSRGANTGELFF TGTGCCAGCAGCTCGCGCGGGGCGAACACCGGGGAGCTGTTTTTT
NA TRBJ1-5 TRBV4-2 NA CASSQEDSMGQPQHF TGTGCCAGCAGCCAAGAAGACAGCATGGGTCAGCCCCAGCATTTT
NA TRBJ2-7 TRBV19 TRBD1 CASSSRTGGTAGEQYF TGTGCCAGTAGTAGCCGGACAGGGGGCACAGCGGGGGAGCAGTACTTC
NA TRBJ1-4 TRBV29-1 NA CSVEVGEAGEKLFF TGCAGCGTTGAAGTCGGAGAGGCGGGGGAAAAACTGTTTTTT
NA TRBJ2-7 TRBV28 TRBD2 CASSPVGGDEQYF TGTGCCAGCAGTCCCGTCGGGGGGGACGAGCAGTACTTC
once TRBJ2-5 TRBV4-1 NA CASSLVLRETQYF TGCGCCAGCAGCCTGGTCCTGAGAGAGACCCAGTACTTC
NA TRBJ2-1 TRBV6-4 TRBD1 CASSPTGNNEQFF TGTGCCAGCAGTCCGACAGGGAACAATGAGCAGTTCTTC
NA TRBJ1-2 TRBV7-9 TRBD1 CASSSTGVSGYTF TGTGCCAGCAGTTCGACAGGGGTTTCTGGCTACACCTTC
NA TRBJ2-6 TRBV2 TRBD1 CASSGTGGPSGANVLTF TGTGCCAGCAGCGGGACAGGGGGCCCCTCTGGGGCCAACGTCCTGACTTTC
NA TRBJ1-1 TRBV7-9 NA CASSFAGFEAFF TGTGCCAGCAGCTTTGCAGGGTTTGAAGCTTTCTTT
NA TRBJ2-7 TRBV4-2 TRBD2 CASRSSGSSYEQYF TGTGCCAGCAGATCTAGCGGGAGCTCCTACGAGCAGTACTTC
NA TRBJ1-2 TRBV29-1 NA CSAWTGDGYTF TGCAGCGCCTGGACTGGGGATGGCTACACCTTC
NA TRBJ2-4 TRBV28 TRBD2 CASSFALAGGPVKNIQYF TGTGCCAGCAGTTTCGCCCTAGCGGGAGGGCCGGTCAAAAACATTCAGTACTTC
NA TRBJ2-6 TRBV29-1 NA CSVREWAGANVLTF TGCAGCGTGAGGGAATGGGCTGGGGCCAACGTCCTGACTTTC
NA TRBJ2-7 TRBV7-2 TRBD2 CASSPGGLAGVEQYF TGTGCCAGCAGCCCGGGGGGACTAGCGGGAGTCGAGCAGTACTTC
NA TRBJ2-7 TRBV28 TRBD1 CASRVPGQGVNEQYF TGTGCCAGCAGAGTCCCAGGACAGGGGGTCAACGAGCAGTACTTC
NA TRBJ1-2 TRBV27 NA CASSLQGSAHGYTF TGTGCCAGCAGTCTTCAGGGTTCCGCGCATGGCTACACCTTC
NA TRBJ1-1 TRBV4-1 NA CASSQDRQPGTEAFF TGCGCCAGCAGCCAAGATCGGCAGCCGGGCACTGAAGCTTTCTTT
NA TRBJ1-2 TRBV28 TRBD1 CASSSPGTGYGYTF TGTGCCAGCAGTTCCCCCGGGACAGGGTATGGCTACACCTTC
once TRBJ2-1 TRBV6-1 TRBD2 CASSEGREPYNEQFF TGTGCCAGCAGTGAGGGGCGGGAGCCCTACAATGAGCAGTTCTTC
NA TRBJ1-2 TRBV5-4 NA CASSLVHRGDYGYTF TGTGCCAGCAGCTTAGTTCATAGGGGCGACTATGGCTACACCTTC
NA TRBJ2-7 TRBV2 TRBD2 CASRKGEGGPLYEQYF TGTGCCAGCAGGAAAGGAGAGGGAGGGCCTCTCTACGAGCAGTACTTC
once TRBJ2-7 TRBV14 TRBD2 CASSHGGLAGYYEQYF TGTGCCAGCAGCCACGGAGGCCTAGCGGGTTACTACGAGCAGTACTTC
NA TRBJ2-3 TRBV5-1 NA CASSSGGRVTDTQYF TGCGCCAGCAGCTCGGGCGGGCGGGTCACAGATACGCAGTATTTT
NA TRBJ2-1 TRBV6-1 TRBD2 CASSDGLAGGNEQFF TGTGCCAGCAGCGACGGACTAGCGGGAGGGAATGAGCAGTTCTTC
NA TRBJ1-3 TRBV7-8 TRBD1 CASSQQGAGNTIYF TGTGCCAGCAGCCAACAGGGGGCTGGAAACACCATATATTTT
once TRBJ2-7 TRBV4-1 TRBD1 CASSPYRGSYEQYF TGCGCCAGCAGCCCATACAGGGGTTCCTACGAGCAGTACTTC
NA TRBJ2-7 TRBV28 NA CASSLVYEQYF TGTGCCAGCAGTCTCGTCTACGAGCAGTACTTC
NA TRBJ1-2 TRBV5-6 NA CASSLDGRVDYGYTF TGTGCCAGCAGCTTGGATGGCAGGGTAGACTATGGCTACACCTTC
NA TRBJ2-1 TRBV7-9 NA CASSLGAPYNEQFF TGTGCCAGCAGCTTGGGGGCGCCATACAATGAGCAGTTCTTC
NA TRBJ2-7 TRBV28 NA CASSLGGPYEQYF TGTGCCAGCAGTTTAGGAGGGCCCTACGAGCAGTACTTC
once TRBJ2-3 TRBV4-1 TRBD1 CASSQGGLRGLGDTQYF TGCGCCAGCAGCCAAGGGGGCCTCAGGGGGCTTGGAGATACGCAGTATTTT
NA TRBJ2-7 TRBV4-1 TRBD2 CASSQGTSGIYEQYF TGCGCCAGCAGCCAAGGGACTAGCGGGATCTACGAGCAGTACTTC
NA TRBJ2-1 TRBV19 NA CASSAAGTPYNEQFF TGTGCCAGTAGTGCGGCCGGGACACCCTACAATGAGCAGTTCTTC
NA TRBJ2-7 TRBV28 NA CASSPRGDTYEQYF TGTGCCAGCAGCCCCAGGGGCGATACCTACGAGCAGTACTTC
once TRBJ2-1 TRBV5-4 NA CASSLEWNNEQFF TGTGCCAGCAGCCTAGAATGGAACAATGAGCAGTTCTTC
once TRBJ2-7 TRBV4-1 TRBD2 CASSQVTSGHYEQYF TGCGCCAGCAGCCAAGTAACTAGCGGGCACTACGAGCAGTACTTC
NA TRBJ2-7 TRBV7-2 NA CASSRHGGGREYEQYF TGTGCCAGCAGCCGCCACGGTGGAGGGAGAGAGTACGAGCAGTACTTC
NA TRBJ2-1 TRBV30 NA CAWSVSGTSGEQFF TGTGCCTGGAGTGTATCGGGGACTTCGGGTGAGCAGTTCTTC
once TRBJ2-2 TRBV5-1 TRBD2 CATTWTSGRLLLGTGELFF TGCGCCACCACCTGGACTAGCGGGAGACTCCTTCTTGGCACCGGGGAGCTGTTTTTT
NA TRBJ1-1 TRBV28 NA CASSPTGTATEAFF TGTGCCAGCAGTCCAACAGGGACGGCCACTGAAGCTTTCTTT
NA TRBJ2-1 TRBV21-1 NA CASSQKLAGGDEQFF TGTGCCAGCAGCCAAAAGCTAGCGGGAGGGGATGAGCAGTTCTTC
NA TRBJ2-3 TRBV29-1 NA CSAPVRADTQYF TGCAGCGCACCCGTCAGGGCAGATACGCAGTATTTT
NA TRBJ2-7 TRBV5-1 TRBD2 CASSMILAGVREQYF TGCGCCAGCAGCATGATCCTAGCGGGAGTTCGTGAGCAGTACTTC
NA TRBJ1-1 TRBV19 NA CASSTGEGDGAFF TGTGCCAGTAGTACAGGGGAGGGAGACGGAGCTTTCTTT
NA TRBJ2-7 TRBV2 TRBD2 CASSPRTSGIGEQYF TGTGCCAGCAGTCCTCGGACTAGCGGGATAGGAGAGCAGTACTTC
NA TRBJ2-5 TRBV10-2 TRBD2 CASSEWLAGGGETQYF TGCGCCAGCAGTGAGTGGCTAGCGGGAGGGGGAGAGACCCAGTACTTC
NA TRBJ2-1 TRBV5-1 TRBD2 CASSSAGEWNEQFF TGCGCCAGCAGCTCCGCGGGGGAATGGAATGAGCAGTTCTTC
NA TRBJ2-5 TRBV9 TRBD2 CASSLTSGRPAGETQYF TGTGCCAGCAGCTTGACTAGCGGGAGGCCCGCGGGAGAGACCCAGTACTTC
NA TRBJ2-1 TRBV7-9 TRBD2 CASSPPGGAYNEQFF TGTGCCAGCAGCCCCCCGGGGGGAGCCTACAATGAGCAGTTCTTC
NA TRBJ2-1 TRBV5-6 TRBD1 CASSPGQGRGNEQFF TGTGCCAGCAGCCCAGGACAGGGAAGGGGGAATGAGCAGTTCTTC
NA TRBJ2-2 TRBV5-1 NA CASSSLAEPGTGELFF TGCGCCAGCAGCTCTTTAGCGGAGCCGGGTACCGGGGAGCTGTTTTTT
NA TRBJ2-3 TRBV5-1 NA CASRGDNTDTQYF TGCGCCAGCAGGGGAGACAACACAGATACGCAGTATTTT
NA TRBJ1-4 TRBV28 NA CASSFLEKLFF TGTGCCAGCAGTTTTCTGGAAAAACTGTTTTTT
NA TRBJ2-1 TRBV19 TRBD2 CASRGLAGSRNEQFF TGTGCCAGTAGGGGACTAGCGGGATCACGGAATGAGCAGTTCTTC